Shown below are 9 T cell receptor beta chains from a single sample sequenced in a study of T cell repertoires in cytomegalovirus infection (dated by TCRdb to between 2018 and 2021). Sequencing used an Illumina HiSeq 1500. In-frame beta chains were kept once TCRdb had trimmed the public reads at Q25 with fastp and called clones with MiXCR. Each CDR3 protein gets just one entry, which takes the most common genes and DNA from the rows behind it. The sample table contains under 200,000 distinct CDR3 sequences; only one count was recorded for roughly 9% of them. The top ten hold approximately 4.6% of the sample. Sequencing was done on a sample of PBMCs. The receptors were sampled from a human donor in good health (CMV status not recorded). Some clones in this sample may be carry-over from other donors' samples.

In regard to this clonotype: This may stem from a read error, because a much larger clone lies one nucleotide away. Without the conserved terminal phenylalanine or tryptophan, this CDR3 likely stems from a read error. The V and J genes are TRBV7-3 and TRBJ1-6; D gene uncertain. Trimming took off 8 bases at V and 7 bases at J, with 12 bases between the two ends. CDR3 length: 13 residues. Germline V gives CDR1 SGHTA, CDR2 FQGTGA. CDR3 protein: CASAGKRNSPLHL. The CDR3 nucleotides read TGTGCCAGCGCCGGGAAGAGGAATTCACCCCTCCACTTA.

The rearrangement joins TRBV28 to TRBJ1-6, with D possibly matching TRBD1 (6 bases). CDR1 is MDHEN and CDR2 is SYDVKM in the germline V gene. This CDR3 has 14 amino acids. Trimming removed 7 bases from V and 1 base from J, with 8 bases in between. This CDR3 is CASKGGSYNSPLHF. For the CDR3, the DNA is TGTGCCAGCAAAGGGGGTTCCTATAATTCACCCCTCCACTTT. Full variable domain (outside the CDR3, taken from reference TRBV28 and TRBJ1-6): DVKVTQSSRYLVKRTGEKVFLECVQDMDHENMFWYRQDPGLGLRLIYFSYDVKMKEKGDIPEGYSVSREKKERFSLILESASTNQTSMYLCASKGGSYNSPLHFGNGTRLTVT.

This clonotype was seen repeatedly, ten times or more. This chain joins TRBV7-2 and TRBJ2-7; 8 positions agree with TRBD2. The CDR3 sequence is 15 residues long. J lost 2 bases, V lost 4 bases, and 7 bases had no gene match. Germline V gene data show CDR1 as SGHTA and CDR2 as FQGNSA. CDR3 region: CASSSGRGGTYEQYF. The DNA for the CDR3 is TGTGCCAGCAGCTCAGGACGGGGGGGGACCTACGAGCAGTACTTC.

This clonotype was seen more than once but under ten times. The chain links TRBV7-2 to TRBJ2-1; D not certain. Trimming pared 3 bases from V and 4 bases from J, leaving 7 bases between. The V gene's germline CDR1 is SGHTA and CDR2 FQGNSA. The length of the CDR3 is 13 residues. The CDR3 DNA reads TGTGCCAGCAGCTTGCGCCGGTACAATGAGCAGTTCTTC. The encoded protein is CASSLRRYNEQFF.

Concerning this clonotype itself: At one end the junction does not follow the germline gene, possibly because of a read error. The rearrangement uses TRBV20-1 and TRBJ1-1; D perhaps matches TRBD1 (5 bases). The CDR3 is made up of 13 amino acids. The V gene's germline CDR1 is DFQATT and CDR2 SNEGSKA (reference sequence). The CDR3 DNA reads TGCTGTGCGTCCGCCAGGGTTCTCTCTGAAGCTTTCTTT. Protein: CCASARVLSEAFF.

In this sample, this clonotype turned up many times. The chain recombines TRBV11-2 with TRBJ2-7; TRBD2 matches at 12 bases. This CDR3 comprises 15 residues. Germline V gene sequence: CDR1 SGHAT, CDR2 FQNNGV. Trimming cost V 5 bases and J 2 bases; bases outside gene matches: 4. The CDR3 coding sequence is TGTGCCAGCAGCGGAAGACTAGCGGGGGCCTACGAGCAGTACTTC. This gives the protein CASSGRLAGAYEQYF.

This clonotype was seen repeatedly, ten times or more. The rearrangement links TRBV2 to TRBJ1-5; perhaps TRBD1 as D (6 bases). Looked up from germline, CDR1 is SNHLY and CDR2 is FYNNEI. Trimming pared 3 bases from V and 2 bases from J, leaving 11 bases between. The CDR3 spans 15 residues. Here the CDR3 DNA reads TGTGCCAGCAGTGACGAGGGGGGGGGCAATCAGCCCCAGCATTTT. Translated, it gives CASSDEGGGNQPQHF.

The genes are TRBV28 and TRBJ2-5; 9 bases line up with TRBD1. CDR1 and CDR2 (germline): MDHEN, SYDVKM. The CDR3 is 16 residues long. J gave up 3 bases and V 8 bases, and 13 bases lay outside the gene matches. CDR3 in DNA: TGTGCCAGCCTCCGGTCGGGACAGGGAATCAAAGAGACCCAGTACTTC. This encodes CASLRSGQGIKETQYF.

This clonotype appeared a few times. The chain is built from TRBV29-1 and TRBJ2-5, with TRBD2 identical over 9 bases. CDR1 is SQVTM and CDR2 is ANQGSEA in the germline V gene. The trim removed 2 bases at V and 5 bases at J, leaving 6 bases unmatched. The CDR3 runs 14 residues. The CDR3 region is CSVELASGAETQYF. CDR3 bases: TGCAGCGTTGAACTAGCTAGCGGGGCCGAGACCCAGTACTTC.